The rows below give T cell receptor beta chains drawn from one sample of a study of cytomegalovirus exposure and HLA in healthy donors. Profiling relied on immunoSEQ multiplex PCR, and the TCRdb table lists in-frame clones only, not all of them. In the table there are 250,000 to 300,000 clones, 90% of which are singletons. Sequenced: PBMCs. Every receptor here comes from a woman younger than 30 in good health and CMV-seronegative. CDR3s include the opening cysteine and the closing phenylalanine or tryptophan. A D gene is named only where the DNA matches it firmly. The size entry is marked missing in some rows and otherwise reads once, few, many or a size class.

J gene	clone size	D gene	V gene	CDR3 protein	CDR3 DNA
TRBJ1-2	-	-	TRBV6-4	CASSVEVTRGSSYGYTF	TGTGCCAGCAGTGTGGAAGTGACACGTGGGAGCTCCTATGGCTACACCTTC
TRBJ1-3	-	-	TRBV30	CAWSVSSGNTIYF	TGTGCCTGGAGTGTGAGCTCTGGAAACACCATATATTTT
TRBJ1-1	once	-	TRBV28	CASSLRGGAGAEAFF	TGTGCCAGCAGTTTAAGGGGAGGGGCTGGGGCTGAAGCTTTCTTT
TRBJ1-1	few	-	TRBV19	CASRLGAGAEAFF	TGTGCCAGTAGACTCGGGGCAGGGGCTGAAGCTTTCTTT
TRBJ1-3	-	-	TRBV6-1	CASSVPRVAADTIYF	TGTGCCAGCAGTGTCCCCAGGGTCGCGGCGGACACCATATATTTT
TRBJ1-5	-	-	TRBV6-6	CASSYPGKDNQPQHF	TGTGCCAGCAGTTACCCAGGGAAGGACAATCAGCCCCAGCATTTT
TRBJ1-1	many	-	TRBV6-1	CASSGQVENTEAFF	TGTGCCAGCAGTGGGCAGGTCGAGAACACTGAAGCTTTCTTT
TRBJ1-1	-	TRBD1	TRBV27	CASSRTGGEDTEAFF	TGTGCCAGCAGTAGAACAGGGGGCGAGGACACTGAAGCTTTCTTT
TRBJ2-7	once	TRBD1	TRBV29-1	CSVRPGQGTEQYF	TGCAGCGTCCGCCCGGGACAGGGGACCGAGCAGTACTTC
TRBJ2-5	-	-	TRBV2	CATTRVAGETQYF	TGTGCCACCACCCGCGTGGCCGGGGAGACCCAGTACTTC
TRBJ1-1	-	-	TRBV5-1	CASSLGAFRTEAFF	TGCGCCAGCAGCTTGGGGGCGTTCCGCACTGAAGCTTTCTTT
TRBJ2-5	-	-	TRBV9	CASSPLQGTETQYF	TGTGCCAGCAGCCCGCTGCAGGGCACGGAGACCCAGTACTTC
TRBJ2-7	-	-	TRBV4-1	CASSLAGTPSYEQYF	TGCGCCAGCAGCCTGGCCGGGACACCTTCCTACGAGCAGTACTTC
TRBJ2-3	-	-	TRBV27	CASSSLYSLTDTQYF	TGTGCCAGCAGTTCGCTCTACAGCCTCACAGATACGCAGTATTTT
TRBJ2-1	-	TRBD2	TRBV27	CASSTLAGAIYNEQFF	TGTGCCAGCAGTACTTTAGCGGGGGCGATCTACAATGAGCAGTTCTTC
TRBJ1-1	-	TRBD1	TRBV10-1	CASSETGQGNTEAFF	TGCGCCAGCAGTGAGACCGGACAGGGGAACACTGAAGCTTTCTTT
TRBJ2-5	-	TRBD2	TRBV6-1	CASSVSGGPGGTQYF	TGTGCCAGCAGTGTGTCGGGGGGGCCCGGGGGGACCCAGTACTTC
TRBJ2-1	-	TRBD2	TRBV7-9	CASSLEAGGPSNEQFF	TGTGCCAGCAGCTTAGAAGCGGGGGGGCCAAGCAATGAGCAGTTCTTC
TRBJ2-6	once	-	TRBV19	CASSIPGAGANVLTF	TGTGCCAGTAGTATCCCAGGGGCTGGGGCCAACGTCCTGACTTTC
TRBJ2-5	-	-	TRBV7-6	CASSLGTQMSQYF	TGTGCCAGCAGCTTGGGGACTCAAATGTCTCAGTACTTC
TRBJ2-1	-	-	TRBV28	CASTREVASTYNEQFF	TGTGCCAGCACCAGAGAGGTGGCATCCACTTACAATGAGCAGTTCTTC
TRBJ2-7	-	-	TRBV30	CAWSLRGNSYEQYF	TGTGCCTGGAGTCTCCGAGGGAACTCCTACGAGCAGTACTTC
TRBJ2-7	-	-	TRBV7-9	CASSTQGGEQYF	TGTGCCAGCAGCACCCAAGGGGGCGAGCAGTACTTC
TRBJ2-7	-	TRBD1	TRBV4-3	CASSSDRFNEQYF	TGCGCCAGCAGCTCGGACAGGTTCAACGAGCAGTACTTC
TRBJ1-2	-	-	TRBV13	CASLTRGGTNYGYTF	TGTGCCAGCCTTACGAGAGGAGGGACTAACTATGGCTACACCTTC
TRBJ2-7	-	-	TRBV6-5	CASSLGGYEQYF	TGTGCCAGCAGCCTAGGGGGATACGAGCAGTACTTC
TRBJ1-1	-	-	TRBV5-1	CASSLSLLEGHTEAFF	TGCGCCAGCAGCTTGAGCCTCTTAGAGGGCCACACTGAAGCTTTCTTT
TRBJ1-1	-	-	TRBV28	CASGSGGTEAFF	TGTGCCAGCGGATCGGGGGGGACTGAAGCTTTCTTT
TRBJ1-1	-	-	TRBV9	CASSGYRDTEAFF	TGTGCCAGCAGCGGATACAGGGACACTGAAGCTTTCTTT
TRBJ1-2	-	TRBD1	TRBV14	CASRQETGPNYGYTF	TGTGCCAGCAGGCAAGAGACAGGGCCAAACTATGGCTACACCTTC
TRBJ1-2	-	-	TRBV7-9	CASSLVEVAGHNYGYTF	TGTGCCAGCAGCTTGGTGGAAGTCGCAGGGCACAACTATGGCTACACCTTC
TRBJ1-5	-	-	TRBV6-1	CASSEYGGGVRGSNQPQHF	TGTGCCAGCAGTGAATACGGGGGTGGGGTGAGGGGCAGCAATCAGCCCCAGCATTTT
TRBJ1-1	-	-	TRBV18	CASSPPKGGDGPSGAFF	TGTGCCAGCTCACCACCGAAGGGGGGGGATGGCCCCAGTGGAGCTTTCTTT
TRBJ2-3	-	-	TRBV5-6	CASSPRAGFTDTQYF	TGTGCCAGCAGCCCTCGGGCAGGGTTTACAGATACGCAGTATTTT
TRBJ2-7	-	-	TRBV7-2	CASSGHTGGEQYF	TGTGCCAGCAGCGGTCACACTGGAGGAGAGCAGTACTTC
TRBJ2-7	-	TRBD1	TRBV5-1	CASSGRQGNLGIYEQYF	TGCGCCAGCAGCGGTCGACAGGGAAATTTGGGTATCTACGAGCAGTACTTC
TRBJ1-1	-	-	TRBV6-5	CASSYSGRVYTEAFF	TGTGCCAGCAGTTACTCTGGGAGGGTATACACTGAAGCTTTCTTT
TRBJ2-7	-	TRBD1	TRBV11-2	CASSSRDRGPEQYF	TGTGCCAGCAGCTCGCGGGACAGGGGGCCCGAGCAGTACTTC
TRBJ2-3	-	TRBD1	TRBV2	CASSGSGQGVDTQYF	TGTGCCAGCAGTGGGTCGGGACAGGGTGTAGATACGCAGTATTTT
TRBJ1-2	-	TRBD1	TRBV19	CASSRATGPNYGYTF	TGTGCCAGTAGTCGGGCGACAGGGCCCAACTATGGCTACACCTTC
TRBJ2-1	-	-	TRBV7-9	CASSPRGRNLNEQFF	TGTGCCAGCAGCCCTCGAGGTAGAAACCTCAATGAGCAGTTCTTC
TRBJ2-1	-	-	TRBV7-2	CASTRINSYNEQFF	TGTGCCAGCACGAGGATAAACTCCTACAATGAGCAGTTCTTC
TRBJ2-3	-	-	TRBV7-2	CASRTGPDTQYF	TGTGCCAGCCGCACAGGTCCAGATACGCAGTATTTT
TRBJ1-2	-	TRBD1	TRBV19	CASNRQGALNYGYTF	TGTGCCAGTAACAGACAGGGGGCTCTGAACTATGGCTACACCTTC
TRBJ2-7	-	TRBD1	TRBV7-2	CASSLGGGPVEQYF	TGTGCCAGCAGCTTAGGAGGGGGCCCAGTGGAGCAGTACTTC